The 15 T cell receptor beta chains below come from one sample, sequenced in a study of a mutant IDH1 vaccine in newly diagnosed glioma. No cognate antigen is known for these TCRs. Profiling relied on immunoSEQ multiplex PCR, and the TCRdb table lists in-frame clones only, not all of them. The data hold over 65,000 clones, with 84% observed a single time. Time point: week 35, safety follow-up. All doses held 300 ug of mutant IDH1 20-mer peptide, with topical imiquimod. This specimen consisted of PBMCs, obtained from a glioma patient whose treatment included an IDH1 peptide vaccine. The receptor source for this set is a young man with glioma.

This chain connects TRBV7-2 to TRBJ1-5; D gene uncertain. This CDR3 is built from 14 residues. Trimming removed 7 bases at V and 2 bases at J, with 12 bases between. The germline CDR1 and CDR2 sequences are SGHTA and FQGNSA. The DNA of the CDR3 is TGTGCCAGCACCATCGAGGCAGGCAATCAGCCCCAGCATTTT. As protein: CASTIEAGNQPQHF.

The gene calls are TRBV9 and TRBJ1-6; 7 bases fit TRBD1. V shed 3 bases, J shed 9 bases, and the junction held 9 bases outside the gene matches. The germline V gene has CDR1 SGDLS and CDR2 YYNGEE. This CDR3 has 15 residues. CDR3 region: CASSALVGQISPLHF. In nucleotides, the CDR3 is TGTGCCAGCAGCGCCCTGGTGGGACAGATTTCACCCCTCCACTTT.

This clone has a single count. The CDR3 nucleotides are TGTGCCAGCAGTTTGGCCGGACAGGGCAATCAGCCCCAGCATTTT. As protein: CASSLAGQGNQPQHF. This chain links TRBV27 with TRBJ1-5, with 7 bases aligning to TRBD1. The CDR3 has 15 residues. The germline V gene has CDR1 MNHEY and CDR2 SMNVEV (reference sequence). V gave up 3 bases and J gave up 2 bases; unmatched junction bases: 4.

The rearrangement uses TRBV30 and TRBJ1-3, with no clear D. The germline V gene has CDR1 GTSNPN and CDR2 SVGIG (reference sequence). Trimming shortened V by 1 base and J by 3 bases, and 4 bases separated the two germline ends. This CDR3 comprises 12 residues. CDR3 residues: CAWSEFGNTIYF. In DNA form, the CDR3 reads TGTGCCTGGAGTGAATTTGGAAACACCATATATTTT. The full variable domain, in which reference TRBV30 and TRBJ1-3 provide the parts outside the CDR3, is SQTIHQWPATLVQPVGSPLSLECTVEGTSNPNLYWYRQAAGRGLQLLFYSVGIGQISSEVPQNLSASRPQDRQFILSSKKLLLSDSGFYLCAWSEFGNTIYFGEGSWLTVV.

The genes are TRBV19 and TRBJ1-1; D gene uncertain. The CDR3 is made up of 11 amino acids. From germline, CDR1 is LNHDA and CDR2 SQIVND (reference sequence). Between the trimmed V and J ends, which lost 3 bases and 5 bases, there was a span of 4 bases. In DNA form, the CDR3 reads TGTGCCAGTAGTATGGGGACTGAAGCTTTCTTT. Its protein product is CASSMGTEAFF.

This clone showed up just once. This chain connects TRBV5-1 to TRBJ1-1; D call uncertain. Trimming shortened V by 3 bases and J by 6 bases, and 15 bases separated the two germline ends. Germline loops: CDR1 SGHRS, CDR2 YFSETQ. CDR3 length: 14 amino acids. The CDR3 reads CASSYSGKLSEAFF. CDR3 coding DNA: TGCGCCAGCAGCTATTCGGGGAAGTTGTCTGAAGCTTTCTTT.

This chain connects TRBV6-5 to TRBJ1-2; 7 positions match TRBD1. V gave up 6 bases and J gave up 5 bases; unmatched junction bases: 12. CDR1 and CDR2 from the germline V gene are MNHEY and SVGAGI. The CDR3 covers 15 residues. CDR3 sequence: CASSRDSLPPYGYTF. CDR3 DNA sequence: TGTGCCAGCAGCCGGGACAGCCTTCCGCCTTATGGCTACACCTTC.

V and J are TRBV4-3 and TRBJ1-4; 7 bases agree with TRBD1. Trimming took 4 bases from V and 4 from J; bases not matched to a gene: 15. The CDR3 sequence is 18 residues long. The germline V gene has CDR1 LGHNA and CDR2 YSLEER. CDR3 sequence: CASSPFLGQGDRNEKLFF. The CDR3 DNA reads as TGCGCCAGCAGCCCCTTCTTGGGCCAGGGGGACCGTAATGAAAAACTGTTTTTT.

This rearrangement joins TRBV11-2 to TRBJ2-7; 7 bases line up with TRBD2. Trimming removed 3 bases from V and 1 base from J; junction bases left unmatched: 12. CDR3 length: 17 residues. Germline V gives CDR1 SGHAT, CDR2 FQNNGV. CDR3 bases: TGTGCCAGCAGCTTTATGGGCCGGGGGGTTAGGTCCTACGAGCAGTACTTC. It is translated as CASSFMGRGVRSYEQYF.

The chain carries TRBV7-9 and TRBJ1-1, with D unclear. V lost 3 bases and J lost 1, with 6 bases in between. The CDR3 sequence is 13 residues long. Germline values: CDR1 SEHNR, CDR2 FQNEAQ (reference sequence). As DNA, the CDR3 is TGTGCCAGCAGCTTTGCTAGGAACACTGAAGCTTTCTTT. Translating it yields CASSFARNTEAFF.

V is TRBV2 and J is TRBJ1-3; D might be TRBD1 (5 bases). V was clipped by 4 bases and J by 0 bases, with 10 bases between them. Germline lookup yields CDR1 SNHLY and CDR2 FYNNEI. The CDR3 consists of 15 residues. CDR3 residues: CASSGQLISGNTIYF. The CDR3 region has the DNA TGTGCCAGCAGTGGACAGCTCATCTCTGGAAACACCATATATTTT.

This chain joins TRBV4-1 and TRBJ2-5; 10 positions match TRBD2. With 2 bases clipped from V and 5 bases from J, the junction kept 2 bases outside the gene matches. CDR1 is MGHRA and CDR2 is YSYEKL in the germline V gene. The CDR3 runs 14 residues. As DNA, the CDR3 is TGCGCCAGCAGCCAACAGCGGGAGGGGGAGACCCAGTACTTC. It is translated as CASSQQREGETQYF.

The chain is built from TRBV7-2 and TRBJ1-5; no reliable D call. Per the germline V gene, CDR1 is SGHTA and CDR2 is FQGNSA. V dropped 4 bases and J dropped 0 bases, with 10 bases sitting between them. There are 15 residues in the CDR3. CDR3 nucleotide sequence: TGTGCCAGCAGCTGGACTGCGGATAGCAATCAGCCCCAGCATTTT. As protein: CASSWTADSNQPQHF.

This clone is medium-sized. This chain uses TRBV11-1 with TRBJ1-1; D not certain. The CDR3 has 13 residues. Germline CDR1 reads SGHAT; CDR2 reads FQDESV (reference sequence). Trimming shortened V by 1 base and J by 1 base, and 4 bases separated the two germline ends. This chain's CDR3 is CASSLGPNTEAFF. In DNA form, the CDR3 reads TGTGCCAGCAGCTTAGGACCGAACACTGAAGCTTTCTTT.

CDR3: CASNSYRGRDYEQYF. For the CDR3, the DNA is TGTGCCAGCAACTCTTACAGGGGCAGGGACTACGAGCAGTACTTC. The chain links TRBV6-5 to TRBJ2-7; 7 bases align to TRBD1. Per germline, CDR1 MNHEY and CDR2 SVGAGI. The CDR3 is 15 residues long. V was clipped by 7 bases and J by 3 bases; unmatched bases: 12.